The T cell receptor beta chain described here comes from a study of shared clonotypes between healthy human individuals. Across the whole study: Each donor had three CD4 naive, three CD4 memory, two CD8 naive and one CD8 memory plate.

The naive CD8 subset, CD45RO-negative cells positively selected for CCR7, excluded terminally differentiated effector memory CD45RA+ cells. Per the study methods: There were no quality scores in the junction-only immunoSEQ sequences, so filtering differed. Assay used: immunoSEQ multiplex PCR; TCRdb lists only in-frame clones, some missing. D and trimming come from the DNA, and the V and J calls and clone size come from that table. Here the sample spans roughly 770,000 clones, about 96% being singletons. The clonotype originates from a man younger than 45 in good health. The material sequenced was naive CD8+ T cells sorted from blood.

CDR3 sequence (DNA): TGTGCCAGCAGTCGTTCGAAGAGGACTAGCGTCCACGAGCAGTACTTC. This encodes CASSRSKRTSVHEQYF. V is TRBV27 and J is TRBJ2-7, with 9 bases that match TRBD2. V was clipped by 5 bases and J by 5 bases; unmatched bases: 13. Germline-derived CDR1 and CDR2 are MNHEY and SMNVEV (reference sequence). The CDR3 loop spans 16 amino acids.